This T cell receptor beta chain originates from a study of T cells after yellow fever vaccination. V dropped 0 bases and J dropped 4 bases, with 11 bases sitting between them. Per germline, CDR1 SGDLS and CDR2 YYNGEE. The length of the CDR3 is 15 residues. In the case of this clonotype: Antigen unknown.

Each CDR3 protein is one row after TCRdb ran MiXCR on the 5' RACE reads. The profile shows roughly 330,000 distinct CDR3 sequences, 3.5% to 4.5% of them singletons. Study outcomes and limitations: A faster peak, day 5 versus 15, was reached by the weaker secondary response.

The rearrangement links TRBV9 to TRBJ1-3, with D possibly being TRBD1 (6 bases). The sequenced sample was PBMCs, obtained 5 days after the yellow fever booster vaccination. This sequence was found in a young man who received the YFV17D yellow fever vaccine. The CDR3 sequence: CASSVDGGLGNTIYF. CDR3 coding DNA: TGTGCCAGCAGCGTAGATGGGGGGCTCGGAAACACCATATATTTT.